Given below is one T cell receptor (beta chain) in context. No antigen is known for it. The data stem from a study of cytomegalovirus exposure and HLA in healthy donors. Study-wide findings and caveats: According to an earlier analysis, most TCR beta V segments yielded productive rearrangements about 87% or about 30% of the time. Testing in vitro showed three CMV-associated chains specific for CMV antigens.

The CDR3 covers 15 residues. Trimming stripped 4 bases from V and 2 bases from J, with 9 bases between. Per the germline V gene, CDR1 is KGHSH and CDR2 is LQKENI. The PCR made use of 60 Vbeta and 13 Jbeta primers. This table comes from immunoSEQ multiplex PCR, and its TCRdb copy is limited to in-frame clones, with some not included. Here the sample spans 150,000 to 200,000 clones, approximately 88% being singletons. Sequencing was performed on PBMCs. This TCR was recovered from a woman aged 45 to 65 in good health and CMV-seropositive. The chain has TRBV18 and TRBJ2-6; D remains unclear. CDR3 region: CASSRMETGANVLTF. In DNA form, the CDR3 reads TGTGCCAGCTCACGTATGGAGACTGGGGCCAACGTCCTGACTTTC.